The rows below give T cell receptor beta chains drawn from one sample of a study of CD8 T cells in Susac syndrome. TCRdb analysed the immunoSEQ multiplex PCR reads with MiXCR anew, one entry per CDR3 protein. The data hold 70,000 to 85,000 distinct CDR3 sequences, with approximately 96% observed a single time. Input material: CD8+ T cells from PBMCs. All receptors come from a human donor with Susac syndrome. Each CDR3 is given with its conserved first and last residue. The D gene is left open where the match is weak. A clone size is listed for some rows: how often the clone was seen (once, few, many), or a class if it is expanded.

d_gene	v_gene	j_gene	abundance	CDR3aa	CDR3nt
TRBD1	TRBV29-1	TRBJ2-7	.	CSVRGQGPYEQYF	TGCAGCGTTCGGGGACAGGGACCCTACGAGCAGTACTTC
.	TRBV20-1	TRBJ2-1	.	CSASPRTEYGVYNEQFF	TGCAGTGCTAGTCCCCGGACGGAATACGGAGTCTACAATGAGCAGTTCTTC
TRBD1	TRBV11-1	TRBJ2-1	once	CASSLVFRAATGGSYNEQFF	TGTGCCAGCAGCTTAGTGTTCCGGGCCGCCACAGGGGGTTCCTACAATGAGCAGTTCTTC
.	TRBV28	TRBJ2-1	.	CASSRIRDTSYNEQFF	TGTGCCAGCAGCCGAATCCGGGACACTTCCTACAATGAGCAGTTCTTC
.	TRBV28	TRBJ2-2	.	CASSLPSTSWQNTGELFF	TGTGCCAGCAGTTTACCCTCTACTAGTTGGCAGAACACCGGGGAGCTGTTTTTT
.	TRBV27	TRBJ1-2	.	CASSPGTFWGYTF	TGTGCCAGCAGTCCCGGGACATTTTGGGGCTACACCTTC
.	TRBV20-1	TRBJ1-5	.	CSAESPGFPPQHF	TGCAGTGCAGAAAGTCCAGGGTTCCCGCCCCAGCATTTT
.	TRBV12-3/TRBV12-4	TRBJ1-1	.	CASSFGGGTFF	.
.	TRBV7-2	TRBJ2-1	.	CASSLGPKRPEQFF	TGTGCCAGCAGCCTCGGACCAAAGAGGCCTGAGCAGTTCTTC
.	TRBV7-9	TRBJ1-2	.	CASSFNPKGNYGYTF	TGTGCCAGCAGCTTTAACCCAAAGGGTAACTATGGCTACACCTTC
.	TRBV7-9	TRBJ1-1	.	CASSLEQIYEAFF	TGTGCCAGCAGCTTAGAACAGATATATGAAGCTTTCTTT
.	TRBV29-1	TRBJ2-1	.	CSVEAPGAYNEQFF	TGCAGCGTTGAAGCTCCGGGAGCCTACAATGAGCAGTTCTTC
.	TRBV6-5	TRBJ1-2	.	CASSQDLTFGGYTF	TGTGCCAGCAGCCAGGATCTTACTTTTGGGGGCTACACCTTC
.	TRBV10-3	TRBJ2-3	.	CAISESDSTDTQYF	TGTGCCATCAGTGAGTCGGACAGTACAGATACGCAGTATTTT
.	TRBV4-3	TRBJ2-7	.	CASSQAFRDPTYEQYF	TGCGCCAGCAGCCAAGCTTTCCGGGACCCAACCTACGAGCAGTACTTC
.	TRBV30	TRBJ1-1	once	CAWSVGPEAFF	TGTGCCTGGAGTGTGGGGCCTGAAGCTTTCTTT
.	TRBV11-1	TRBJ2-3	.	CASRGTGTDTQYF	TGTGCCAGCAGGGGGACTGGCACAGATACGCAGTATTTT
TRBD2	TRBV9	TRBJ2-3	.	CASTEGLAGTDTQYF	TGTGCCAGCACGGAGGGACTAGCGGGTACAGATACGCAGTATTTT
.	TRBV28	TRBJ2-7	.	CASRDSFSRTSYEQYF	TGTGCCAGCAGGGACTCCTTTTCCCGAACCTCGTACGAGCAGTACTTC
.	TRBV29-1	TRBJ1-1	.	CSFWSQGKAFF	TGCAGCTTTTGGAGTCAGGGAAAAGCTTTCTTT
.	TRBV7-9	TRBJ2-2	.	CASSLPGRGWTGELFF	TGTGCCAGCAGCTTACCTGGCAGGGGTTGGACCGGGGAGCTGTTTTTT
TRBD2	TRBV5-6	TRBJ2-6	.	CASCKGLAGAGANVLTF	TGTGCCAGCTGCAAGGGACTAGCGGGAGCTGGGGCCAACGTCCTGACTTTC
TRBD2	TRBV29-1	TRBJ2-3	.	CSVVIAGAIDTQYF	TGCAGCGTTGTAATAGCGGGAGCAATAGATACGCAGTATTTT
TRBD1	TRBV13	TRBJ2-1	once	CASSSRDRDNEQFF	TGTGCCAGCAGCTCCCGGGACAGGGACAATGAGCAGTTCTTC
.	TRBV20-1	TRBJ2-1	.	CSARDGDGKIKSSYNEQFF	TGCAGTGCTAGAGATGGGGACGGTAAAATAAAGAGCTCCTACAATGAGCAGTTCTTC
.	TRBV12-3/TRBV12-4	TRBJ2-7	.	CASSRWVAPNEQYF	TGTGCCAGCAGCCGTTGGGTGGCTCCCAACGAGCAGTACTTC
TRBD1	TRBV15	TRBJ2-2	.	CATSGDREAGELFF	TGTGCCACCAGCGGGGACAGGGAGGCCGGGGAGCTGTTTTTT
TRBD1	TRBV13	TRBJ1-2	.	CASSPQGYGYTF	TGTGCCAGCAGCCCACAGGGGTATGGCTACACCTTC
.	TRBV5-1	TRBJ2-3	.	CASTEGDTQYF	TGCGCCAGCACGGAGGGAGATACGCAGTATTTT
TRBD1	TRBV30	TRBJ2-5	.	CAWNTGGFETQYF	TGTGCCTGGAACACAGGGGGTTTCGAGACCCAGTACTTC
.	TRBV4-1	TRBJ2-7	.	CASSRIVGGSYEQYF	TGCGCCAGCAGTAGGATCGTGGGAGGCTCCTACGAGCAGTACTTC
TRBD1	TRBV20-1	TRBJ1-1	.	CSATLTGSDTEAFF	TGCAGTGCTACTCTGACAGGGTCGGACACTGAAGCTTTCTTT
TRBD1	TRBV5-1	TRBJ1-1	.	CASSPGGSTEAFF	TGCGCCAGCAGTCCAGGGGGAAGCACTGAAGCTTTCTTT
.	TRBV13	TRBJ2-1	once	CASSEGRFEQFF	TGTGCCAGCAGTGAGGGCAGGTTTGAGCAGTTCTTC
TRBD2	TRBV12-3/TRBV12-4	TRBJ2-1	.	CASSPHTSGNSYNEQFF	TGTGCCAGCAGTCCTCATACTAGCGGGAATTCCTACAATGAGCAGTTCTTC